This T cell receptor beta chain was sequenced in a study of blood T cell repertoires in COVID-19 (dated by TCRdb to 2020 to 2022). Regarding the study in general: The collaborator samples originated in the United States, Italy and Spain and spanned the acute and convalescent phases of COVID-19. The material from the prospective study consisted of cDNA or gDNA derived from T cells, B-cell-depleted T cells, or PBMCs. Subjects who had been exposed to COVID-19, were actively infected with it, or had recovered from it provided the deeply sampled blood TCRbeta repertoires that made up the dataset. The repertoires were released in a freely available public database meant as a resource for research on the immune response to SARS-CoV-2. The samples were drawn from the first 160 participants of the ongoing ImmuneRACE study and from 1,254 subjects provided by 6 global collaborators. The sample metadata nearly always contained a de-identified subject ID, COVID-19 status, age in years and sex. Where HLA class I and class II types were available, the types were taken from metadata supplied by the sample provider, not from assay-based typing.

In the prospective study, participants were about 18 to 89 years old, resided in 24 geographic areas of the United States, and were enrolled through a virtual design. In the prospective study, participants were assigned to cohorts based on the clinical history participants reported in a screening survey and a study questionnaire. Mobile phlebotomists in the prospective study collected whole blood, serum and a nasopharyngeal or oropharyngeal swab from every participant. Prospective study participants could optionally give additional blood draws and questionnaires over an approximately two-month period. Before DNA extraction, prospective study blood samples were shipped either frozen or at room temperature. With respect to this clone: Its binding antigen is unknown. It has no much larger one-base neighbor in the sample; base qualities were not kept.

The immunoSEQ Assay, a bias-controlled multiplex PCR, was used to amplify TCRbeta CDR3 regions from genomic DNA. In the source study's methods: Within the assay, amplification of reference gene primers was used to estimate how many nucleated cells each sample contained. To quantify the absolute abundance of each unique TCRbeta CDR3 rearrangement, sequence reads were collapsed and filtered. For each sample, productive Simpson clonality was calculated as the square root of Simpson's diversity index across productive rearrangements. In TCRdb, the immuneACCESS table is reduced to in-frame sequences with V and J assigned. These tables do not hold every clone; where another copy was compared, an unresolved V gene accounts for under half, and the others remain unexplained. The DNA was the basis for D and trimming; V, J and clone size are from that table. This sample holds about 270,000 clones; around 85% were observed only once. Together, the top ten hold about 9.1% of the sample.

The CDR3 measures 15 amino acids from cysteine to phenylalanine. CDR3 DNA is the only sequence kept; it has 45 bases, read in frame from the first base. The trim is 0 bases for V and 1 base for J, with a gap of 10 bases between the germline ends. Reading the germline V gene gives CDR1 SGHRS and CDR2 YFSETQ. What the research found in general, with its limitations: The amount of clinical and demographic metadata varied by source and participant and was provided uncurated.

The sample was PBMCs or T cells enriched from blood (not recorded which). The chain was built from TRBV5-1 and TRBJ2-5; D gene: possibly TRBD1, on 5 matching bases. The clonotype was recovered from a woman aged 45-59 years with acute COVID-19. The DNA sequence is TGCGCCAGCAGCTTGGGGCAGGGCCCCCAAGAGACCCAGTACTTC. Its protein is CASSLGQGPQETQYF.